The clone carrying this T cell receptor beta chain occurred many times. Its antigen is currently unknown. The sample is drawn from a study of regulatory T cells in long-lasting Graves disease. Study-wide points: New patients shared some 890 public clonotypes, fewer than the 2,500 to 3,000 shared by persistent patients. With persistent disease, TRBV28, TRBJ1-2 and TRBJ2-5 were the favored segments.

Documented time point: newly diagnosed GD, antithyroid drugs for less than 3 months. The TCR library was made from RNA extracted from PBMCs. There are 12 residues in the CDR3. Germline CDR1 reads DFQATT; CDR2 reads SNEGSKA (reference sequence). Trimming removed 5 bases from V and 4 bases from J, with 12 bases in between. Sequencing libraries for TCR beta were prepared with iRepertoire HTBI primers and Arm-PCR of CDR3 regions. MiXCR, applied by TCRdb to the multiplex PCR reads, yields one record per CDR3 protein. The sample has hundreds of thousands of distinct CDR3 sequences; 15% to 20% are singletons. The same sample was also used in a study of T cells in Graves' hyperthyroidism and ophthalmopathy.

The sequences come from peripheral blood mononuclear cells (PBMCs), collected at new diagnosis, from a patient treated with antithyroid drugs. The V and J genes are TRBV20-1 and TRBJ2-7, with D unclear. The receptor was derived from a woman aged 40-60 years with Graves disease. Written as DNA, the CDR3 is TGCAGTGCTGTTAGACCCTCATACGAGCAGTACTTC. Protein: CSAVRPSYEQYF.